The clone carrying this T cell receptor beta chain has more than one count but fewer than ten. This sample was taken from a study of cytomegalovirus exposure and HLA in healthy donors. Primers for the PCR totalled 60 Vbeta and 13 Jbeta. Assay: immunoSEQ multiplex PCR; the TCRdb copy retains only in-frame clones and omits some. The sample holds under 200,000 clones, about 82% seen once. This receptor was obtained from a woman aged 45-65 years in good health and CMV-seropositive. The specimen was PBMCs.

Written as DNA, the CDR3 is TGTGCCACCATGTCCGGGATAGCGAACACTGAAGCTTTCTTT. Amino acids: CATMSGIANTEAFF. The chain carries TRBV15 and TRBJ1-1, with D uncertain. Trimming left V 7 bases short and J 1 base short, with 13 bases between. CDR1 and CDR2 (germline): LNHNV, YYDKDF (reference sequence). The CDR3 is 14 residues long. Complete variable domain (other parts from reference TRBV15 and TRBJ1-1): DAMVIQNPRYQVTQFGKPVTLSCSQTLNHNVMYWYQQKSSQAPKLLFHYYDKDFNNEADTPDNFQSRRPNTSFCFLDIRSPGLGDTAMYLCATMSGIANTEAFFGQGTRLTVV.